This TCR beta chain was profiled in a study of regulatory T cells in long-lasting Graves disease. HTBI primers from iRepertoire and Arm-PCR of CDR3 regions yielded the TCR beta libraries. In TCRdb, the multiplex PCR reads were re-called with MiXCR into one record per CDR3 protein. The repertoire holds hundreds of thousands of distinct CDR3 sequences, with 15% to 20% as singletons. Concerning this clonotype: Its antigen remains unknown.

Study-wide results and caveats: Limited sample numbers may have lowered accuracy.

Time point reported: newly diagnosed GD, antithyroid drugs for less than 3 months. The TCR library was made from RNA that had been extracted from PBMCs in TRIzol. Patient provenance is recorded as an endocrinology department in Xi'an, China. The sample was also linked to a second study, of T cells in Graves' hyperthyroidism and ophthalmopathy. Per that study: Blood held most thyroid clonotypes expanded above 0.001 frequency. The model foresaw ophthalmopathy a median approximately 6.3 months prior to onset.

The TCR originated in a woman aged 25-40 years with Graves disease. Sequencing was performed on peripheral blood mononuclear cells (PBMCs), taken at new diagnosis, from a patient treated with antithyroid drugs.

CDR3 region: CASSTRLAGMDEQYF. In nucleotides, the CDR3 is TGTGCCAGCAGCACCCGACTAGCGGGAATGGACGAGCAGTACTTC. This chain links TRBV11-1 with TRBJ2-7; 11 bases line up with TRBD2. The germline gives CDR1 SGHAT, CDR2 FQDESV (reference sequence). The CDR3 totals 15 residues. The ends lost 5 bases at V and 5 bases at J; junction bases unmatched: 8.